The source of this T cell receptor beta chain is a study of T cells in Graves' hyperthyroidism and ophthalmopathy (dated by TCRdb to the late 2010s). General notes on the study: Peripheral blood samples were taken at initial diagnosis, before any treatment was given. To identify TCR V-J signatures that set the groups apart, the researchers used a discovery cohort of 90 to 100 patients, made up of approximately 43 with Graves' ophthalmopathy and about 59 with stable Graves' hyperthyroidism. Whether ophthalmopathy could be predicted prospectively was tested in an independent validation cohort made up of fewer than 20 hyperthyroidism patients plus 17 patients who later progressed to ophthalmopathy. The 95 to 100 discovery patients were divided at random into training and test sets in a 7:3 ratio. In about 6 Graves' hyperthyroidism patients, the study also compared T-cell repertoires from thyroid tissue with T-cell repertoires from blood. Once sampling was done, hyperthyroidism patients were given methimazole at a starting dose of 30 mg daily, whereas ophthalmopathy patients were given high-dose intravenous methylprednisolone. The paper describes TCR Vbeta CDR3 sequencing of 120 to 150 peripheral blood samples, made up of 40 to 45 ophthalmopathy patients, around 73 hyperthyroidism patients and 17 progressor patients. Summary of the overall study and its limitations: Blood samples also contained most of the expanded thyroid clonotypes (frequency above 0.001), which suggests that blood repertoires may reflect thyroid immune responses. Ophthalmopathy was separated from stable hyperthyroidism by a 13 V-J signature model, with 87.88% sensitivity and approximately 81% specificity obtained in cross-validation and 80%/75% obtained in testing. In validation, progression to ophthalmopathy was predicted by the model with roughly 71% sensitivity and approximately 78% specificity, a median of approximately 7.1 months before onset. No statistical method was used to fix the sample size in advance, and group allocation was not hidden from the investigators.

Stable Graves' hyperthyroidism was defined as the absence of progression to ophthalmopathy over 18 months of follow-up. The hyperthyroidism patients were between 18 and 65 years old and newly diagnosed, with a disease duration of less than 2 months. Any patient with an uncontrolled infection, another autoimmune disease, pregnancy or lactation was excluded. Diagnoses were established on the basis of clinical symptoms, serum thyroxine and TRAb, thyroid ultrasound, and orbital computed tomography. PBMCs were separated from approximately 10 ml of fresh peripheral blood using Ficoll-Paque density gradient centrifugation. Trizol reagent was used to extract total RNA, and RNA quality was then checked on an Agilent 2100 Bioanalyzer. V has 5 bases trimmed and J has 2 bases trimmed; junction bases matching no gene number 4. The cysteine opens and the phenylalanine closes a CDR3 of 14 amino acids. The read is trimmed to its CDR3 DNA, 42 bases read in frame from base 1. The germline V gene provides CDR1 SNHLY and CDR2 FYNNEI.

This clonotype was observed many times. Its antigen is currently not known. Base qualities are not recorded, but no much larger clone differs from it by a single base. Amplification of TCR beta CDR3 regions was carried out from RNA transcripts. For the first round of RT-PCR on the TCR CDR3, the HTBI primer set was used together with the Qiagen OneStep RT-PCR kit. Libraries were constructed in a second round of multiplex PCR, after which size selection and purification were performed. The libraries were sequenced on an Illumina HiSeq2000 using paired-end 100 bp reads. Per the source publication's procedure: SOAPnuke was used to process the raw data, throwing out any read that contained adapters or uncalled bases, had a mean Phred below 15, or lacked an exact constant-primer or identifier match. COPE v1.2.5 was used to merge the high-quality paired reads, and each unique nucleotide sequence was defined as a clonotype. Clonotypes were aligned to IMGT TRBV, TRBD and TRBJ reference segments using MiTCR v1.1. The analysis included only V-J combinations with a frequency above 0.0001, which together covered more than 99% of the repertoires. A TCS score was defined as the ratio of F50 (clonal expansion) to E x V (chaos), with BLOSUM62-based TCRdist applied between CDR3 peptides within each V-J. Welch's t-statistics and random forest reduced just over 500 V-J features to 13, which were used in a naive Bayes classifier (R e1071). Using fastp trimming at Q25 and MiXCR clonotype assembly, TCRdb reanalyzed the public sequencing data and kept in-frame beta chains. Every distinct CDR3 protein forms one entry, paired with its most common genes and DNA. TCRdb's processing, not the authors' own work, is the source of the V and J calls. The sample profile shows roughly 380,000 distinct CDR3 sequences; 14% of them were found once. The top ten clonotypes cover 11% of the sample.

This clonotype was sampled from a woman aged 55 to 70 with Graves' hyperthyroidism. The chain links TRBV2 with TRBJ1-1; 8 bases in the junction line up with TRBD1. The specimen was blood. The DNA sequence is as follows: TGTGCCAGCAGTACCAGGGGGCAAAACACTGAAGCTTTCTTT. Translated, it reads CASSTRGQNTEAFF. The CDR3 plus the reference TRBV2 and TRBJ1-1 genes for the other parts give the full variable domain: EPEVTQTPSHQVTQMGQEVILRCVPISNHLYFYWYRQILGQKVEFLVSFYNNEISEKSEIFDDQFSVERPDGSNFTLKIRSTKLEDSAMYFCASSTRGQNTEAFFGQGTRLTVV.